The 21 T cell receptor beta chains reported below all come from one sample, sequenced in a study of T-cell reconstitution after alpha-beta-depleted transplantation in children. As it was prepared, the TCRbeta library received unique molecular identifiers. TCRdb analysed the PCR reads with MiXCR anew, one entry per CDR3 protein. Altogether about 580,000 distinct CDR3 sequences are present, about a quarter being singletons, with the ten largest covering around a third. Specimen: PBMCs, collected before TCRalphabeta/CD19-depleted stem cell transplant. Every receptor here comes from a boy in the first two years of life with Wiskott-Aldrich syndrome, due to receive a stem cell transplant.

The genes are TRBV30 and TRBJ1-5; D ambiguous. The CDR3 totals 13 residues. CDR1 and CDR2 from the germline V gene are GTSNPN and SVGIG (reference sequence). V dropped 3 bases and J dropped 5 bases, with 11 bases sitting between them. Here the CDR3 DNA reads TGTGCCTGGAGCAGCGGGAGGGATCAGCCCCAGCATTTT. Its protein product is CAWSSGRDQPQHF. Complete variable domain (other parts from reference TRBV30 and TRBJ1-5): SQTIHQWPATLVQPVGSPLSLECTVEGTSNPNLYWYRQAAGRGLQLLFYSVGIGQISSEVPQNLSASRPQDRQFILSSKKLLLSDSGFYLCAWSSGRDQPQHFGDGTRLSIL.

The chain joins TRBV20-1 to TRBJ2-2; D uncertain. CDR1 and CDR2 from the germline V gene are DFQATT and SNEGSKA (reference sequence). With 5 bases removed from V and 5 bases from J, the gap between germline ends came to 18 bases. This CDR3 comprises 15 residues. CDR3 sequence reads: CSAVPAAARTGELFF. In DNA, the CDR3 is TGCAGTGCTGTACCCGCGGCAGCGAGAACCGGGGAGCTGTTTTTT.

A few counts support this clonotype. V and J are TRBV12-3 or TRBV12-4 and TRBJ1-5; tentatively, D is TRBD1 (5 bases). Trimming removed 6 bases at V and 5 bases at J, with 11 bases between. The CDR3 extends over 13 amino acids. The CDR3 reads CASRGGSDQPQHF. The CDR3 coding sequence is TGTGCCAGCAGGGGGGGAAGCGATCAGCCCCAGCATTTT.

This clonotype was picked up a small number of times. The CDR3 region has the DNA TGTGCTAGTGGTTTGAACAGGGGATCGGTCGAGCAGTACTTC. Translating it yields CASGLNRGSVEQYF. J is TRBJ2-7 and V is TRBV12-5; 7 bases match TRBD1. The V gene end was trimmed by 2 bases and the J gene end by 6 bases; junction bases not matched to a gene: 7. The CDR3 length is 14 residues. Per germline, CDR1 LGHNT and CDR2 FRNRAP.

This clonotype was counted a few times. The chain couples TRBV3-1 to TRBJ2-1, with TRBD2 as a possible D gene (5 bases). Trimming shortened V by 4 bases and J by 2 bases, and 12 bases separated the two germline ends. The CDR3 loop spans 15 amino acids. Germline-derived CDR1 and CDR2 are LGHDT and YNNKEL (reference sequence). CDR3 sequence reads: CASSPSPSTYNEQFF. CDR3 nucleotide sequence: TGTGCCAGCAGCCCCTCCCCTAGCACCTACAATGAGCAGTTCTTC.

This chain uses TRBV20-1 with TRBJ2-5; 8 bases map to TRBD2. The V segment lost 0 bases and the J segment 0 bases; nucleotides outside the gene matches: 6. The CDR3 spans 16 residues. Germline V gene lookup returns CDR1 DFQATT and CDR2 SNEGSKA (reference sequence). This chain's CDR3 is CSARDIREGNQETQYF. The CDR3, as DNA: TGCAGTGCTAGAGATATTCGGGAGGGCAACCAAGAGACCCAGTACTTC.

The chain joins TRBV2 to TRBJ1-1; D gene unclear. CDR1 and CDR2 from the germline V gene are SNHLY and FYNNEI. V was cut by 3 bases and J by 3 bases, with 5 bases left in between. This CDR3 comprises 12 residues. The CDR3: CASSDRDTEAFF. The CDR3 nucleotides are TGTGCCAGCAGTGACCGGGACACTGAAGCTTTCTTT.

As DNA, the CDR3 is TGTGCCACCAGCAGAGATCCCACGGGAGGGGCCAAAAACATTCAGTACTTC. This encodes CATSRDPTGGAKNIQYF. V gene TRBV15 combines with J gene TRBJ2-4; 8 positions agree with TRBD2. Trimming at V came to 0 bases and at J to 1 base, leaving 5 bases not matched to a gene. Germline V CDR1 and CDR2: LNHNV, YYDKDF (reference sequence). The CDR3 consists of 17 residues. The entire variable domain, with the rest obtained from reference TRBV15 and TRBJ2-4, is as follows: DAMVIQNPRYQVTQFGKPVTLSCSQTLNHNVMYWYQQKSSQAPKLLFHYYDKDFNNEADTPDNFQSRRPNTSFCFLDIRSPGLGDTAMYLCATSRDPTGGAKNIQYFGAGTRLSVL.

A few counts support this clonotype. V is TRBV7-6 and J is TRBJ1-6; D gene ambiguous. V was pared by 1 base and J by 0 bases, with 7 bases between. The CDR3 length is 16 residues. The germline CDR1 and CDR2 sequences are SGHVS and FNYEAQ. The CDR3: CASSLVPFSYNSPLHF. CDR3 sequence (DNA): TGTGCCAGCAGCTTAGTTCCCTTCTCCTATAATTCACCCCTCCACTTT.

Written as DNA, the CDR3 is TGTGCCAGCATCTGTAACTCGGACGCTAAAGTTCGGGATACGCAGTATTTT. It translates to CASICNSDAKVRDTQYF. V and J are TRBV21-1 and TRBJ2-3; the D segment call TRBD2 is taken from the table without a DNA check. TRBV21-1 is a listed pseudogene. This CDR3 spans 17 amino acids.

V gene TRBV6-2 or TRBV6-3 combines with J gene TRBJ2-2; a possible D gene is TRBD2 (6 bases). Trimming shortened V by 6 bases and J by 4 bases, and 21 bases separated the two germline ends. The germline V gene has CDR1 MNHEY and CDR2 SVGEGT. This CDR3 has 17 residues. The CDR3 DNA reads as TGTGCCAGCAGACGCGTTCAGGCCGGGAGACTCACCGGGGAGCTGTTTTTT. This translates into CASRRVQAGRLTGELFF.

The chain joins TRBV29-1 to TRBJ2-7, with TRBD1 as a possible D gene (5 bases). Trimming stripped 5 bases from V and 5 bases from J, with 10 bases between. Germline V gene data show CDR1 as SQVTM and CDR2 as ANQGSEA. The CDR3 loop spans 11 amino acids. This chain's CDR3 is CSVLAGNEQYF. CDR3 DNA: TGCAGCGTTCTGGCAGGGAACGAGCAGTACTTC.

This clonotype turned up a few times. CDR3 DNA sequence: TGCAGCGTTGCGACCTCCGGACAGGGGGAGTTCTTC. Amino acid sequence: CSVATSGQGEFF. The chain links TRBV29-1 to TRBJ2-1; 10 positions agree with TRBD1. The CDR3 is 12 residues long. Germline CDR1 is SQVTM and CDR2 is ANQGSEA. V trimming: 4 bases; J trimming: 14 bases; junction bases outside the gene matches: 8.

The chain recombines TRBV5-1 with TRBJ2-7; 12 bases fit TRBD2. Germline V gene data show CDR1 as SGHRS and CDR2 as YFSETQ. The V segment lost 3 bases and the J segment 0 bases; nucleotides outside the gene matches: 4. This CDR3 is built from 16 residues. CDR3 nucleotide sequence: TGCGCCAGCAGCTGGACTAGCGGGGTTAGCTCCTACGAGCAGTACTTC. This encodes CASSWTSGVSSYEQYF.

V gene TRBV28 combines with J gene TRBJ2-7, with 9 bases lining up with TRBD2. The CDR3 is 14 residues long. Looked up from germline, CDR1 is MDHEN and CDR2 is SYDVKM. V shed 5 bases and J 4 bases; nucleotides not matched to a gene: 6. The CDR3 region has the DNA TGTGCCAGCAGTCCCCTAGCGGGAATTTACGAGCAGTACTTC. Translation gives CASSPLAGIYEQYF.

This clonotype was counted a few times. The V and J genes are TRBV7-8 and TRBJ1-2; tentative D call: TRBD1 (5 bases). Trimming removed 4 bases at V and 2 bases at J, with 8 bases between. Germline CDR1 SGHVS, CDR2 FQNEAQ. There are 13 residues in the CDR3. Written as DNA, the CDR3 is TGTGCCAGCAGCTCAGGGAAAAACTATGGCTACACCTTC. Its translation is CASSSGKNYGYTF.

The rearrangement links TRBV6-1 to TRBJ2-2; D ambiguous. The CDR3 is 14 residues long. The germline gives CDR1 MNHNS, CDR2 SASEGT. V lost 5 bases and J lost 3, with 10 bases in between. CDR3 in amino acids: CASSPDPYTGELFF. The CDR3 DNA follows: TGTGCCAGCAGTCCGGACCCATACACCGGGGAGCTGTTTTTT.

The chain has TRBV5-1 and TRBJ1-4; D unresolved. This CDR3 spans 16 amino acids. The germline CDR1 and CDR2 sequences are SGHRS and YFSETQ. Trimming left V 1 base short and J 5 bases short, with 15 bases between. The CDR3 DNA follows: TGCGCCAGCAGCTTGATGGGTGCAGCGTCGAATGAAAAACTGTTTTTT. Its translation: CASSLMGAASNEKLFF.

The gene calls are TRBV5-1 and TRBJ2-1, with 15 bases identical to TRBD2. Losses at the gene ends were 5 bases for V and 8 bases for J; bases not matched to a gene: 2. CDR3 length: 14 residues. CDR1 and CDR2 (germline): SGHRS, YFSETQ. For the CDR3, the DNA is TGCGCCAGCAGGGGACTAGCGGGAGGCTATGAGCAGTTCTTC. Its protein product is CASRGLAGGYEQFF.

CDR3 residues: CASSQDQQAQETQYF. The CDR3 region has the DNA TGTGCCAGCAGCCAAGATCAGCAGGCTCAAGAGACCCAGTACTTC. V gene TRBV3-1 combines with J gene TRBJ2-5; no definite D call. The germline V gene has CDR1 LGHDT and CDR2 YNNKEL (reference sequence). Trimming took 0 bases from V and 2 from J, leaving 10 bases between them. The CDR3 is made up of 15 amino acids.

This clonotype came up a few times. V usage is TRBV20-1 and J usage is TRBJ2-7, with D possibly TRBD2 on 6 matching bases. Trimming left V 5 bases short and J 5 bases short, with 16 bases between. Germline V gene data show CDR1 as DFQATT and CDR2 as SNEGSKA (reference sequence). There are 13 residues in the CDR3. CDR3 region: CSAQSLAVHEQYF. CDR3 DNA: TGCAGTGCTCAATCACTAGCAGTCCACGAGCAGTACTTC.